Ten or more counts support the clone carrying this T cell receptor (beta chain). This record comes from a study of T-cell reconstitution after alpha-beta-depleted transplantation in children. The junction had 3 bases not matched to a gene; V was cut back by 6 bases and J by 0 bases. Germline CDR1 is MNHNS and CDR2 is SASEGT. This CDR3 is built from 15 residues. Library preparation (for TCRbeta) was performed with unique molecular identifiers. Via MiXCR, TCRdb re-called the PCR reads, giving one row per CDR3 protein. The repertoire includes almost 500,000 distinct CDR3 sequences, approximately 13% of them detected once, and more than 5.5% sits in the top ten.

This sample comprised PBMCs from the stem cell graft donor, obtained from the stem cell graft. This receptor was identified in a human donor who donated a stem cell graft to a child with combined immunodeficiency. The chain carries TRBV6-1 and TRBJ2-1; 9 positions match TRBD1. CDR3 residues: CASRGDRDSYNEQFF. Written as DNA, the CDR3 is TGTGCCAGCAGGGGGGACAGGGACTCCTACAATGAGCAGTTCTTC.